This T cell receptor (beta chain) appears in the sequencing data of a study of human T cells and chemical hapten exposure. Study overall: Alopecia areata, totalis and universalis patients, mostly female, were included.

From the RACE reads, TCRdb called clonotypes with MiXCR, one entry per CDR3 protein. This table holds 240,000 or so distinct CDR3 sequences, about 9.4% found once. The table lists this clonotype with a few counts. Documented time point: pre-sensitization, week 0. Indicated treatment: therapeutic diphenylcyclopropenone sensitization with weekly scalp DPC. Deletions cut 1 base from V and 6 bases from J, with 9 bases between. The CDR3 is 13 amino acids. Looked up from germline, CDR1 is PRHDT and CDR2 is FYEKMQ (reference sequence). V and J are TRBV13 and TRBJ1-2; TRBD1 is a possible D gene (5 bases). Here the sequenced sample was whole blood, taken in connection with sensitization to the hapten diphenylcyclopropenone (DPC). This sequence originates from a woman between 40 and 55 years old with alopecia areata. Some clones in this sample may be carry-over from other donors' samples. The CDR3 DNA reads as TGTGCCAGCAGCTTAGAGGGGCTCGATGGCTACACCTTC. It yields the protein CASSLEGLDGYTF.